This T cell receptor beta chain derives from a study of molecular identifiers for immune sequencing clone quantification. Across the whole study: Replicates split RNA from around 20,000 or 100,000 naive CD8 cells five ways, and the researchers sequenced four portions.

Overall study results and limits: Beyond 20 RNA copies, clones held over 98% of effector molecules, compared with under 1% in naive cells.

Concerning this clonotype: The antigen remains undetermined.

Germline CDR1 and CDR2: SQVTM and ANQGSEA. This CDR3 spans 12 amino acids. The V gene lost 7 bases and the J gene lost 1 base, with 10 bases spanning the gap. TCRdb analysed the PCR reads with MiXCR anew, one entry per CDR3 protein. The table has over 600,000 distinct CDR3 sequences, roughly 21% seen once; the top ten hold roughly 0.9%. Input for naive CD8 libraries was about 19,000 to 1,100,000 sorted cells; the RNA fraction used was 10%, 30% or 50%. The chain is built from TRBV29-1 and TRBJ1-1; D unresolved. The sequence derives from a human donor in good health. Some libraries in this study had Jurkat cell RNA spiked in. The sample comprised naive CD8+ T cells from blood, with Jurkat cell RNA spiked in. Stated subset: FACS-sorted CD8+CD4-CCR7+CD45RA+ naive T cells. CDR3 sequence: CSAGRGNTEAFF. The DNA for the CDR3 is TGCAGCGCCGGACGGGGGAACACTGAAGCTTTCTTT.